This passage covers 5 T cell receptor beta chains from one sample sequenced in a study of long-term antiretroviral therapy in people with HIV. Samples were assayed with immunoSEQ v3.0 at survey level. Data came from immunoSEQ multiplex PCR; TCRdb stores just in-frame clones and leaves some out. Here the sample spans some 28,000 clones, approximately 85% being singletons. The sequencing here drew on unsorted PBMCs, taken 3 years after starting antiretroviral therapy. Receptor source: a man aged 35 to 55 with HIV.

This chain links TRBV4-1 with TRBJ1-5, with D unclear. Germline V gene lookup returns CDR1 MGHRA and CDR2 YSYEKL. V lost 7 bases, J lost 9 bases, and 22 bases lay in between. The CDR3 loop spans 15 amino acids. The CDR3 region has the DNA TGCGCCAGCAAGATAGCCGAGACCTCCCCCGGGCCCCAGCATTTT. Encoded protein: CASKIAETSPGPQHF.

CDR3 nucleotide sequence: TGCGCCAGCAGCCAAGAGGGACAGGGTAGGGGAAACACCATATATTTT. Its translation is CASSQEGQGRGNTIYF. This sequence joins TRBV4-1 and TRBJ1-3; 9 nucleotides align to TRBD1. From germline, CDR1 is MGHRA and CDR2 YSYEKL. The CDR3 has 16 amino acids. The J segment lost 4 bases and the V segment lost 0 bases, leaving 4 bases of the junction unmatched.

In this sample, this clone turned up once. The rearrangement links TRBV30 to TRBJ1-5; TRBD1 is a possible D gene (5 bases). The CDR3 covers 13 residues. Trimming removed 2 bases at V and 2 bases at J, with 7 bases between. CDR1 is GTSNPN and CDR2 is SVGIG in the germline V gene (reference sequence). The CDR3 region is CAWSLGGNQPQHF. As DNA, the CDR3 is TGTGCCTGGAGTTTAGGGGGCAATCAGCCCCAGCATTTT.

The rearrangement uses TRBV5-4 and TRBJ2-3; D gene unclear. Germline V gene sequence: CDR1 SGHNT, CDR2 YYREEE (reference sequence). The CDR3 length is 14 residues. The ends were cut back, 0 bases at V and 1 base at J, with 6 bases in the middle. DNA for the CDR3: TGTGCCAGCAGCTTGGATGCGGGCACAGATACGCAGTATTTT. Its translation: CASSLDAGTDTQYF. Combining the CDR3 with reference TRBV5-4 and TRBJ2-3 gives the whole variable domain ETGVTQSPTHLIKTRGQQVTLRCSSQSGHNTVSWYQQALGQGPQFIFQYYREEENGRGNFPPRFSGLQFPNYSSELNVNALELDDSALYLCASSLDAGTDTQYFGPGTRLTVL.

The chain employs TRBV18 and TRBJ2-3, with 8 nucleotides matching TRBD2. CDR3 length: 16 residues. V shed 3 bases and J 5 bases; nucleotides not matched to a gene: 10. Germline CDR1 and CDR2: KGHSH and LQKENI. The CDR3 coding sequence is TGTGCCAGCTCACCCTCTAGCGGGTCGTTTCTAGATACGCAGTATTTT. Amino acids: CASSPSSGSFLDTQYF.